These 23 T cell receptor beta chains originate from one sample sequenced in a study of beta chain features in type 1 diabetes. Study results and caveats: TCRB CDR3s from Type 1 diabetes patients were moderately but significantly shorter in all four CD4+ subsets.

Of the isolated RNA, all was reverse transcribed, and so the sequenced material was expressed TCRB transcripts. Some clones are missing from TCRdb's copy, which holds only in-frame ones; the method was immunoSEQ multiplex PCR. In the table there are around 710,000 clones, around 12% of which are singletons. No antigen has been identified for these receptors. The sample comprised naive CD4+ T cells from blood. These receptors all come from a man aged 30 to 45 with type 1 diabetes.

The chain links TRBV7-2 to TRBJ1-2, with D possibly being TRBD1 (5 bases). The germline V and J ends were trimmed by 1 base and 6 bases, with 15 bases remaining between them. This CDR3 spans 15 amino acids. CDR1 SGHTA and CDR2 FQGNSA come from the germline V gene. CDR3 sequence reads: CASSLESDRRDGYTF. CDR3 DNA sequence: TGTGCCAGCAGCTTAGAATCAGACAGAAGAGATGGCTACACCTTC.

This clone was seen more than once but under ten times. The chain joins TRBV29-1 to TRBJ1-2, with D uncertain. The ends were cut back, 7 bases at V and 8 bases at J, with 11 bases in the middle. Per the germline V gene, CDR1 is SQVTM and CDR2 is ANQGSEA. The CDR3 loop spans 10 amino acids. In DNA form, the CDR3 reads TGCAGCGCCTATTACCAAGGCTACACCTTC. Protein sequence: CSAYYQGYTF.

This clone has only a few counts. This rearrangement joins TRBV9 to TRBJ2-3, with D possibly being TRBD1 (5 bases). CDR1 SGDLS and CDR2 YYNGEE come from the germline V gene. Trimming took off 2 bases at V and 0 bases at J, with 19 bases between the two ends. CDR3 length: 18 residues. The CDR3, as DNA: TGTGCCAGCAGCGTCTCGACAGCAAGTCGCTTTAGCACAGATACGCAGTATTTT. It specifies CASSVSTASRFSTDTQYF.

This clone has a handful of counts. The chain joins TRBV11-3 to TRBJ2-1; D is uncertain. V was clipped by 7 bases and J by 7 bases, with 14 bases between them. Germline assignment: CDR1 SGHNT and CDR2 YENEEA. There are 13 residues in the CDR3. As DNA, the CDR3 is TGTGCCAGCATGGACCTGGGCCGAAATGAGCAGTTCTTC. Translation gives CASMDLGRNEQFF.

The chain employs TRBV6-5 and TRBJ1-6; TRBD1 agrees at 7 bases. CDR1 and CDR2 (germline): MNHEY, SVGAGI. The CDR3 consists of 15 residues. The trim removed 6 bases at V and 9 bases at J, leaving 11 bases unmatched. The CDR3 sequence: CASSRLQGRTSPLHF. In nucleotides, the CDR3 is TGTGCCAGCAGCCGCCTACAGGGGAGGACTTCACCCCTCCACTTT.

V is TRBV11-2 and J is TRBJ1-1; no definite D call. The V end lost 0 bases, the J end lost 6 bases, and 8 bases lay between the germline ends. Per the germline V gene, CDR1 is SGHAT and CDR2 is FQNNGV. The CDR3 is 13 residues long. CDR3 in DNA: TGTGCCAGCAGCTTAGATCCCGCGGCTGAAGCTTTCTTT. This gives the protein CASSLDPAAEAFF.

The rearrangement joins TRBV18 to TRBJ2-7; the D is unclear. The V gene's germline CDR1 is KGHSH and CDR2 LQKENI. Trimming cost V 2 bases and J 2 bases, with 16 bases left between them. There are 16 residues in the CDR3. CDR3 amino acids: CASSPNSGPVTYEQYF. The CDR3 DNA reads TGTGCCAGCTCACCAAATTCGGGCCCAGTAACCTACGAGCAGTACTTC.

The chain recombines TRBV25-1 with TRBJ2-1, with 10 bases identical to TRBD2. The CDR3 is 15 residues long. V was clipped by 8 bases and J by 2 bases; unmatched bases: 6. Germline V CDR1 and CDR2: MGHDK, SYGVNS. This CDR3 is CASSPSGGAYNEQFF. DNA for the CDR3: TGTGCCAGCTCCCCCAGCGGGGGGGCCTACAATGAGCAGTTCTTC.

This chain connects TRBV19 to TRBJ1-2, with TRBD1 matching over 7 bases. With V trimmed by 3 bases and J by 6 bases, 10 bases remained unmatched. This CDR3 comprises 15 residues. From germline, CDR1 is LNHDA and CDR2 SQIVND (reference sequence). CDR3: CASSIGTARLDGYTF. The DNA for the CDR3 is TGTGCCAGTAGTATCGGGACAGCGAGACTCGATGGCTACACCTTC.

The chain combines TRBV28 with TRBJ1-5; D not certain. V was pared by 3 bases and J by 5 bases, with 14 bases between. The germline V gene encodes CDR1 MDHEN and CDR2 SYDVKM. This CDR3 is 15 amino acids long. Here the CDR3 DNA reads TGTGCCAGCAGTTTGATGAAACCGGGCTATCAGCCCCAGCATTTT. The encoded protein is CASSLMKPGYQPQHF.

The V and J genes are TRBV5-1 and TRBJ2-7; D remains unclear. CDR1 and CDR2 (germline): SGHRS, YFSETQ. Trimming pared 0 bases from V and 5 bases from J, leaving 6 bases between. This CDR3 is built from 12 residues. CDR3 protein: CASSLVSNEQYF. The CDR3 nucleotides are TGCGCCAGCAGCTTGGTTTCCAACGAGCAGTACTTC.

This clone was observed many times. The gene calls are TRBV14 and TRBJ2-3, with D perhaps matching TRBD2 (5 bases). CDR3 length: 12 residues. CDR1 and CDR2 from the germline V gene are SGHDN and FVKESK. Trimming removed 1 base at V and 10 bases at J, with 9 bases between. The CDR3 bases are TGTGCCAGCAGCCAAGGGCTAGCATCGCAGTATTTT. As protein: CASSQGLASQYF.

The chain carries TRBV7-3 and TRBJ2-3; D possibly corresponds to TRBD1 (6 bases). The CDR3 covers 15 residues. V was pared by 5 bases and J by 4 bases, with 16 bases between. The germline V gene has CDR1 SGHTA and CDR2 FQGTGA. CDR3 residues: CASSRTEAAPDTQYF. DNA of the CDR3: TGTGCCAGCAGCCGGACAGAAGCAGCGCCAGATACGCAGTATTTT.

The table lists this clone with a few counts. This chain connects TRBV7-3 to TRBJ2-1; no firm D call. V was pared by 2 bases and J by 5 bases, with 7 bases between. This CDR3 contains 13 residues. The germline V gene encodes CDR1 SGHTA and CDR2 FQGTGA. For the CDR3, the DNA is TGTGCCAGCAGCTTATCATATAACAATGAGCAGTTCTTC. Translating it yields CASSLSYNNEQFF.

The chain links TRBV4-2 to TRBJ2-1, with D perhaps TRBD2 (5 bases). V lost 1 base to trimming and J lost 0 bases, with 10 bases between them. Germline V gene data show CDR1 as LGHNA and CDR2 as YNFKEQ. This CDR3 region has 16 residues. Written as DNA, the CDR3 is TGTGCCAGCAGCCAAGGCACTAGTTACTCCTACAATGAGCAGTTCTTC. Its protein product is CASSQGTSYSYNEQFF.

The chain's CDR3 is CASSRGNNSPLHF. CDR3 DNA sequence: TGTGCCAGCAGTCGGGGGAATAATTCACCCCTCCACTTT. J is TRBJ1-6 and V is TRBV25-1, with D maybe TRBD1 (5 bases). The germline V gene has CDR1 MGHDK and CDR2 SYGVNS. This CDR3 spans 13 amino acids. V lost 5 bases and J 5 bases, leaving 7 bases between the germline ends.

The chain uses TRBV2 and TRBJ2-1; 11 positions match TRBD2. The CDR3 consists of 13 residues. The trim removed 8 bases at V and 6 bases at J, leaving 3 bases unmatched. Looked up from germline, CDR1 is SNHLY and CDR2 is FYNNEI. The CDR3 spells CASLAGGPNEQFF. The CDR3 DNA follows: TGTGCCAGCTTAGCGGGGGGGCCCAATGAGCAGTTCTTC.

The chain links TRBV9 to TRBJ1-1; no clear D gene. The germline V and J ends were trimmed by 4 bases and 1 base, with 11 bases remaining between them. Looked up from germline, CDR1 is SGDLS and CDR2 is YYNGEE. The CDR3 is made up of 14 amino acids. The CDR3 here is CASSKDGPNTEAFF. CDR3 in DNA: TGTGCCAGCAGCAAGGACGGCCCGAACACTGAAGCTTTCTTT. Drawing the rest from reference TRBV9 and TRBJ1-1, the complete variable domain is DSGVTQTPKHLITATGQRVTLRCSPRSGDLSVYWYQQSLDQGLQFLIQYYNGEERAKGNILERFSAQQFPDLHSELNLSSLELGDSALYFCASSKDGPNTEAFFGQGTRLTVV.

The chain links TRBV23-1 to TRBJ1-6, with 8 bases fitting TRBD1. TRBV23-1 is treated as an ORF (open reading frame) with a function not yet certain. The CDR3 has 17 amino acids. V trimming: 3 bases; J trimming: 8 bases; junction bases outside the gene matches: 12. CDR3 loop: CASSQTEVGQGHSPLHF. CDR3 sequence (DNA): TGCGCCAGCAGTCAGACGGAGGTCGGACAGGGCCATTCACCCCTCCACTTT.

This clone was counted between two and nine times. J is TRBJ2-2 and V is TRBV5-8; a weak D match, TRBD2 (7 bases). The germline V gene encodes CDR1 SGHTS and CDR2 YDEGEE. Trimming took off 1 base at V and 6 bases at J, with 13 bases between the two ends. This CDR3 spans 15 amino acids. CDR3 amino acids: CASSLQRGAAGELFF. The CDR3 nucleotides are TGTGCCAGCAGCTTGCAACGGGGGGCTGCCGGGGAGCTGTTTTTT.

V gene TRBV25-1 combines with J gene TRBJ1-2; D ambiguous. The CDR3 has 12 residues. Germline CDR1 MGHDK, CDR2 SYGVNS. V lost 2 bases and J lost 3, with 4 bases in between. CDR3 sequence reads: CASSEVDYGYTF. CDR3 coding DNA: TGTGCCAGCAGTGAAGTGGACTATGGCTACACCTTC.

V gene TRBV29-1 combines with J gene TRBJ2-2; TRBD2 might be the D (5 bases). Germline V gives CDR1 SQVTM, CDR2 ANQGSEA. Trimming shortened V by 6 bases and J by 3 bases, and 11 bases separated the two germline ends. There are 13 residues in the CDR3. The CDR3 sequence is CSVMGSYTGELFF. The CDR3 DNA is TGCAGCGTGATGGGGAGCTACACCGGGGAGCTGTTTTTT.

The rearrangement joins TRBV9 to TRBJ1-2; maybe TRBD1 (6 bases). V was cut by 0 bases and J by 2 bases, with 11 bases left in between. This CDR3 contains 15 residues. Per germline, CDR1 SGDLS and CDR2 YYNGEE. The CDR3 DNA reads TGTGCCAGCAGCGTAGGACAGGACGCCAACTATGGCTACACCTTC. Encoded protein: CASSVGQDANYGYTF.